Sequencing of this TCR beta chain was carried out in a study of human T cells and chemical hapten exposure. General observations from the study: A positive correlation with patch test score was found for PT1 expanded TCR counts.

What the library attached to individual cDNA molecules were unique molecular identifiers. One entry per CDR3 protein, called by TCRdb with MiXCR from the RACE reads. The sample has 95,000 to 100,000 distinct CDR3 sequences, 10% to 13% seen once. As to time point: pre-sensitization, week 0. Treatment here: therapeutic diphenylcyclopropenone sensitization with weekly scalp DPC. This CDR3 spans 14 amino acids. Per germline, CDR1 SGHVS and CDR2 FNYEAQ. V shed 2 bases and J shed 4 bases, with 11 bases lying between them. On this clonotype: Its antigen is as yet unknown.

This clonotype was obtained from an older woman with alopecia areata. Some clones in this sample may be carry-over from other donors' samples. The sequencing here drew on whole blood, taken in connection with sensitization to the hapten diphenylcyclopropenone (DPC). This sequence joins TRBV7-6 and TRBJ2-5; D might be TRBD2 (5 bases). The DNA of the CDR3 is TGTGCCAGCAGCTTACAAGGAGCGGCAGAGACCCAGTACTTC. It yields the protein CASSLQGAAETQYF.